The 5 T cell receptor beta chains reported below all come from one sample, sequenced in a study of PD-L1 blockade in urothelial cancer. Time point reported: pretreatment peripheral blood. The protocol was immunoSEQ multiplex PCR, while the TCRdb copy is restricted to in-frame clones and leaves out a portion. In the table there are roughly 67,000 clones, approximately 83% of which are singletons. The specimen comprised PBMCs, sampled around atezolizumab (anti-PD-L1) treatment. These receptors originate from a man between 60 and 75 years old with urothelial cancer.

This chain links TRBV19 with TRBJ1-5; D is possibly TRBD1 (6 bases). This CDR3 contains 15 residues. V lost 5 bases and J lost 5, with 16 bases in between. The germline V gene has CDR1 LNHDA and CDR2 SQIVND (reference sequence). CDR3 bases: TGTGCCAGTAGTGGTTCAGGGGTGAGAGATCAGCCCCAGCATTTT. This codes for CASSGSGVRDQPQHF.

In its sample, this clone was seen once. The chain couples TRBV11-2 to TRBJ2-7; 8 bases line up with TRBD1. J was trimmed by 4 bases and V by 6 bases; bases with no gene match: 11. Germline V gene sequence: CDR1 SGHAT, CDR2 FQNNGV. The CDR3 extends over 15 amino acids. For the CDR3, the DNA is TGTGCCAGCAGGTCGCTAAGGGACAGGTGGTACGAGCAGTACTTC. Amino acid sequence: CASRSLRDRWYEQYF. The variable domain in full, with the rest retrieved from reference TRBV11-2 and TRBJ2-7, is EAGVAQSPRYKIIEKRQSVAFWCNPISGHATLYWYQQILGQGPKLLIQFQNNGVVDDSQLPKDRFSAERLKGVDSTLKIQPAKLEDSAVYLCASRSLRDRWYEQYFGPGTRLTVT.

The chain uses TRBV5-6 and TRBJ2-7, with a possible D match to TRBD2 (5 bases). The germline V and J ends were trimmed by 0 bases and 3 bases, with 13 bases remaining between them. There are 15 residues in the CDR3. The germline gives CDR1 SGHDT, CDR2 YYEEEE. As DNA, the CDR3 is TGTGCCAGCAGCTTGGGGGGAGAAATAGACTACGAGCAGTACTTC. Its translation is CASSLGGEIDYEQYF. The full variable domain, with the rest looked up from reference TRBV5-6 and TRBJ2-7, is DAGVTQSPTHLIKTRGQQVTLRCSPKSGHDTVSWYQQALGQGPQFIFQYYEEEERQRGNFPDRFSGHQFPNYSSELNVNALLLGDSALYLCASSLGGEIDYEQYFGPGTRLTVT.

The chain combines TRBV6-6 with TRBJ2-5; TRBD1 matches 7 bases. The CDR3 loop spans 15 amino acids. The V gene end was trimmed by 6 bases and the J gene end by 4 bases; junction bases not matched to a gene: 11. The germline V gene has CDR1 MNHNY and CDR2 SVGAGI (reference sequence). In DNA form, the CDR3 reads TGTGCCAGCAGCGTACCAGGGGGAAGGGGAGAGACCCAGTACTTC. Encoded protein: CASSVPGGRGETQYF.

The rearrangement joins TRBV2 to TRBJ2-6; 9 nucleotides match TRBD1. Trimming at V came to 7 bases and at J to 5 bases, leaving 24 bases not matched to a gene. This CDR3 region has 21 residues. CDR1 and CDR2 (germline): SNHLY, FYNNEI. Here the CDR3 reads CASIQDRGTPLGIRRANVLTF. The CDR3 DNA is TGTGCCAGCATTCAGGACAGGGGAACTCCCCTGGGCATTAGAAGGGCCAACGTCCTGACTTTC. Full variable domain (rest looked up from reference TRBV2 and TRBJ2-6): EPEVTQTPSHQVTQMGQEVILRCVPISNHLYFYWYRQILGQKVEFLVSFYNNEISEKSEIFDDQFSVERPDGSNFTLKIRSTKLEDSAMYFCASIQDRGTPLGIRRANVLTFGAGSRLTVL.